A selection of T cell receptor beta chains follows, all from one sample in a study of blood T cell repertoires in COVID-19. Repertoires were generated with immunoSEQ multiplex PCR, while TCRdb's copy carries only in-frame clones and drops some. This sample has 120,000 or so clones; 81% occur once, and the top ten carry about a sixth. Sequenced input: peripheral blood. These receptors were taken from a man aged 25-45 years with COVID-19, enrolled during active disease. The CDR3 runs from the conserved cysteine through the conserved F or W. The order of the fields is clone size, D gene, V gene, J gene, CDR3 DNA, CDR3 protein. A D gene is named only where the DNA matches it firmly. Size values are once, few and many counts, or a class for expanded clones, and some rows have none.

NA	TRBD2	TRBV4-2	TRBJ2-5	TGTGCCAGCAGCCAAGGGGTAGCGGGAGATGCGGAGACCCAGTACTTC	CASSQGVAGDAETQYF
few	NA	TRBV27	TRBJ1-6	TGTGCCAGCAGTTTATCTAACGCGGGTAATTCACCCCTCCACTTT	CASSLSNAGNSPLHF
once	TRBD1	TRBV9	TRBJ1-2	TGTGCCAGCAGCGTATCGGGACAGCTCTATGGCTACACCTTC	CASSVSGQLYGYTF
many	TRBD1	TRBV5-4	TRBJ1-2	TGTGCCAGCAGCTTGGAGGGACAGGGACTCTATGGCTACACCTTC	CASSLEGQGLYGYTF
NA	NA	TRBV7-9	TRBJ2-7	TGTGCCAGCAGCCTATGGACGACTAGCTCCTACGAGCAGTACTTC	CASSLWTTSSYEQYF
NA	NA	TRBV9	TRBJ1-5	TGTGCCAGCAACTTAGAGGGAGGAGCCAATCAGCCCCAGCATTTT	CASNLEGGANQPQHF
once	TRBD1	TRBV11-3	TRBJ1-1	TGTGCCAGCAGCGAAGACAGGGCTGAAGCTTTCTTT	CASSEDRAEAFF
few	TRBD1	TRBV19	TRBJ1-5	TGTGCCAGTCGGACAGGGCATCAGCCCCAGCATTTT	CASRTGHQPQHF
once	NA	TRBV5-1	TRBJ2-5	TGCGCCAGCAGCTTGGATCCGTACTTCCAAGAGACCCAGTACTTC	CASSLDPYFQETQYF
NA	TRBD2	TRBV6-1	TRBJ2-2	TGTGCCAGCAGTGAAGGACTAGCGGGAGACGTCGGTACCGGGGAGCTGTTTTTT	CASSEGLAGDVGTGELFF
NA	NA	TRBV7-9	TRBJ1-6	TGTGCCAGCAGCTCCTATTCACCCCTCCACTTT	CASSSYSPLHF
NA	TRBD1	TRBV14	TRBJ2-7	TGTGCCAGCAGTCCCAGGGGGCATCCCCCACTAGCCCTCTACGAGCAGTACTTC	CASSPRGHPPLALYEQYF
NA	NA	TRBV7-9	TRBJ2-3	TGTGCCAGCAGTAGCCGAAAGGAGGGCGGCGGCACAGATACGCAGTATTTT	CASSSRKEGGGTDTQYF
NA	NA	TRBV13	TRBJ2-7	TGTGCCAGCAGCTTCCGAGATGCGAACTACGAGCAGTACTTC	CASSFRDANYEQYF
NA	NA	TRBV9	TRBJ1-3	TGTGCCAGCAGCGTAGAGGGGGACCCTGGAAACACCATATATTTT	CASSVEGDPGNTIYF
NA	NA	TRBV19	TRBJ2-5	TGTGCCAGTGGAGGGTTAGAGACCCAGTACTTC	CASGGLETQYF
NA	TRBD1	TRBV5-1	TRBJ1-1	TGCGCCAGCAGCTTGGTAGGGGGCAAGAATGAAGCTTTCTTT	CASSLVGGKNEAFF
few	NA	TRBV7-6	TRBJ2-7	TGTGCCAGCAGCTCCCGGGACAAGTCCTACGAGCAGTACTTC	CASSSRDKSYEQYF
NA	NA	TRBV3-1/TRBV3-2	TRBJ1-2	TGTGCCAGCAGCCAAGTAAACCCAGGGTCAACAGGTGGCTACACCTTC	CASSQVNPGSTGGYTF
NA	TRBD1	TRBV6-5	TRBJ1-2	TGTGCCAGCATTAGACAGGGGGCTGATGGCTACACCTTC	CASIRQGADGYTF
few	NA	TRBV4-1	TRBJ1-2	TGCGCCAGCAGCCAAGGTCAGGGAACTTCTAACTATGGCTACACCTTC	CASSQGQGTSNYGYTF
NA	TRBD1	TRBV29-1	TRBJ1-1	TGCAGCACACGACAGGGGGCCTCTGGTGAAGCTTTCTTT	CSTRQGASGEAFF
NA	NA	TRBV28	TRBJ2-3	TGTGCCACCACGGTGCGAGACACAGATACGCAGTATTTT	CATTVRDTDTQYF
NA	TRBD2	TRBV4-2	TRBJ2-1	TGTGCCAGCAGCCAAGTTAGGGGCGGGGGGGCCCTTCCCGAGCAGTTCTTC	CASSQVRGGGALPEQFF
NA	TRBD1	TRBV7-2	TRBJ2-3	TGTGCCAGCAGCTTAGCAAGGAACGACTTCCGGGACAGAACTAGCACAGATACGCAGTATTTT	CASSLARNDFRDRTSTDTQYF
NA	TRBD1	TRBV19	TRBJ1-1	TGTGCCAGTAGTCCCCTCCTTACAGGGGATCACGCTGAAGCTTTCTTT	CASSPLLTGDHAEAFF
few	TRBD2	TRBV6-4	TRBJ2-3	TGTGCCAGCAGTGACTCTAGCGGGGGGGCCGATACGCAGTATTTT	CASSDSSGGADTQYF
NA	TRBD2	TRBV2	TRBJ2-7	TGTGCCAGCAGGGGGGGGACCTACGAGCAGTACTTC	CASRGGTYEQYF
NA	NA	TRBV7-2	TRBJ2-3	TGTGCCAGCAGCTTAGGTCGGGGAGCCGATGATACGCAGTATTTT	CASSLGRGADDTQYF
NA	TRBD1	TRBV28	TRBJ1-2	TGTGCCAGCAGTCCTGGACAGGGTTATGGCTACACCTTC	CASSPGQGYGYTF
few	NA	TRBV7-8	TRBJ1-2	TGTGCCAGCAGCCCGGTCAGACAGGGCTACACCTTC	CASSPVRQGYTF
NA	TRBD1	TRBV28	TRBJ1-1	TGTGCCAGCAGTACCGGGACAGGGTGGAACACTGAAGCTTTCTTT	CASSTGTGWNTEAFF
NA	TRBD1	TRBV2	TRBJ1-5	TGTGCCAGCAGTGTCTGGACAGGGAATCAGCCCCAGCATTTT	CASSVWTGNQPQHF
NA	NA	TRBV4-1	TRBJ2-5	TGCGCCAGCAGCCAAGGAGGGGAGACCCAGTACTTC	CASSQGGETQYF
NA	TRBD1	TRBV27	TRBJ2-3	TGTGCCAGCAGTTTGGTACAGGGGGCTTATGATACGCAGTATTTT	CASSLVQGAYDTQYF
NA	NA	TRBV7-2	TRBJ1-2	TGTGCCAGCAGCTACAGGGCCTACGGTGGCTACACCTTC	CASSYRAYGGYTF
NA	TRBD2	TRBV18	TRBJ2-1	TGTGCCAGCTCACCGCGCGAGGGGATTGGGGTAGCGGGAGAGGATGAGCAGTTCTTC	CASSPREGIGVAGEDEQFF
NA	NA	TRBV19	TRBJ2-2	TGTGCCAGTAGTCTCTTCGGGGGCACCGGGGAGCTGTTTTTT	CASSLFGGTGELFF
NA	NA	TRBV27	TRBJ2-7	TGTGCCAGCAGACCTTTTGGCCAGATTTCGGGCGAGCAGTACTTC	CASRPFGQISGEQYF
NA	NA	TRBV24-1	TRBJ1-5	TGTGCCACCAGTGACCAGGACAGAAACCAGCATTTT	CATSDQDRNQHF
NA	NA	TRBV2	TRBJ1-4	TGTGCCAGCAAGGCAGGGATCGGAGGGGAAAAACTGTTTTTT	CASKAGIGGEKLFF
NA	NA	TRBV20-1	TRBJ2-1	TGCAGTGCTAATGAATACTCCTACAATGAGCAGTTCTTC	CSANEYSYNEQFF
NA	NA	TRBV29-1	TRBJ1-2	TGCAGCGTTGAATCACCTACAAGTGGGGCCTACACCTTC	CSVESPTSGAYTF
NA	NA	TRBV6-6	TRBJ2-1	TGTGCCAGCAGTTACCCCTCCAATGAGCAGTTCTTC	CASSYPSNEQFF